This TCR beta chain was documented in a study of blood T cell repertoires in COVID-19. Study at large: Italy, Spain and the United States were the sources of the convalescent and acute COVID-19 samples. From T cells, B-cell-depleted T cells, or PBMCs came the material, which was cDNA or gDNA.

Libraries were prepared by immunoSEQ multiplex PCR; TCRdb keeps only in-frame clonotypes and omits some of them. This repertoire shows about 96,000 clones, roughly 80% found once; its top ten account for 17%. CDR3 length: 13 amino acids. The V end was cut by 5 bases, the J end by 6 bases, with 10 bases between. Germline loops: CDR1 SGHTA, CDR2 FQGTGA. The TCR was taken from a woman aged 60 to 75 with acute or convalescent COVID-19. The sequencing sample was made of peripheral blood. The V call is TRBV7-3, the J call TRBJ2-2; D is unclear. The CDR3: CASSLQSSGELFF. Here the CDR3 DNA reads TGTGCCAGCAGCCTACAGTCCTCCGGGGAGCTGTTTTTT.